Shown below are 22 T cell receptor beta chains from a single sample sequenced in a study of T cell responses to AZD1222 COVID-19 vaccine (dated by TCRdb to the early 2020s). The time point label, as the study defines it: baseline before first vaccination. The sample's treatment or condition label, in plain terms: meningococcal conjugate vaccine given as trial control. Library prep was done by the immunoSEQ multiplex PCR assay. TCRdb mirrors the immuneACCESS table, restricted to in-frame sequences. Some clones are absent from its copies; in checked studies, under half trace to an unresolved V gene, and the reason for the others is unknown. This sample lists approximately 140,000 clones; approximately 78% were detected once. About 4% of the sample is in the top ten clones. The source was peripheral blood, collected on day 0 of MenACWY control vaccination. The origin of the receptors is an adult in good health.

The chain carries TRBV6-2 or TRBV6-3 and TRBJ1-6; 7 bases fit TRBD1. The CDR3 covers 16 residues. Germline values: CDR1 MNHEY, CDR2 SVGEGT. Trimming took 0 bases from V and 9 from J; bases not matched to a gene: 8. Here the CDR3 DNA reads TGTGCCAGCAGTTACTCGCAACAGGGGTTCGGTTCACCCCTCCACTTT. Translation: CASSYSQQGFGSPLHF.

This sequence joins TRBV3-1 (or the pseudogene TRBV3-2) and TRBJ1-5; TRBD1 agrees at 7 bases. This CDR3 comprises 14 residues. Germline loops: CDR1 LGHDT, CDR2 YNNKEL (reference sequence). The V gene end was trimmed by 6 bases and the J gene end by 0 bases; junction bases not matched to a gene: 2. CDR3 sequence (DNA): TGTGCCAGCAGTGACAGGGATAGCAATCAGCCCCAGCATTTT. Its translation is CASSDRDSNQPQHF.

J is TRBJ1-3 and V is TRBV18; TRBD1 aligns across 9 bases. The junction had 3 bases not matched to a gene; V was cut back by 3 bases and J by 3 bases. Looked up from germline, CDR1 is KGHSH and CDR2 is LQKENI. CDR3 length equals 15 residues. CDR3: CASSPGTGNGNTIYF. CDR3 bases: TGTGCCAGCTCACCCGGGACAGGGAATGGAAACACCATATATTTT.

The J gene is TRBJ2-5, the V gene TRBV9; TRBD2 matches at 7 bases. The CDR3 is made up of 15 amino acids. Germline CDR1 and CDR2: SGDLS and YYNGEE. V gave up 0 bases and J gave up 2 bases; unmatched junction bases: 4. CDR3 sequence reads: CASSVVQGGQETQYF. As DNA, the CDR3 is TGTGCCAGCAGCGTAGTGCAGGGAGGGCAAGAGACCCAGTACTTC.

The V and J genes are TRBV12-3 or TRBV12-4 and TRBJ1-5; D is possibly TRBD1 (5 bases). The V end was cut by 5 bases, the J end by 5 bases, with 7 bases between. The CDR3 has 12 residues. The DNA of the CDR3 is TGTGCCAGCAGTCAGGGCCATCAGCCCCAGCATTTT. It yields the protein CASSQGHQPQHF.

The chain recombines TRBV5-1 with TRBJ2-2; D may be TRBD2 (6 bases). There are 15 residues in the CDR3. The V end was cut by 4 bases, the J end by 4 bases, with 14 bases between. Germline V CDR1 and CDR2: SGHRS, YFSETQ. The CDR3 sequence is CASSEGLLLTGELFF. The CDR3 bases are TGCGCCAGCAGCGAGGGACTCCTCCTCACCGGGGAGCTGTTTTTT.

This chain links TRBV5-1 with TRBJ2-5; D gene unclear. CDR3 length: 15 residues. CDR1 is SGHRS, CDR2 YFSETQ, per germline. Trimming removed 4 bases from V and 3 bases from J, with 16 bases in between. The DNA of the CDR3 is TGCGCCAGCAGCGACCCCCACCGGGCGGAAGAGACCCAGTACTTC. As protein: CASSDPHRAEETQYF. Supplemented by reference TRBV5-1 and TRBJ2-5, the full variable domain reads KAGVTQTPRYLIKTRGQQVTLSCSPISGHRSVSWYQQTPGQGLQFLFEYFSETQRNKGNFPGRFSGRQFSNSRSEMNVSTLELGDSALYLCASSDPHRAEETQYFGPGTRLLVL.

CDR3 DNA sequence: TGTGCCAGCAGCCTGTGGGTGGGGGAGGCAACTAATGAAAAACTGTTTTTT. Translating gives CASSLWVGEATNEKLFF. The chain recombines TRBV3-1 (or the pseudogene TRBV3-2) with TRBJ1-4; TRBD1 is a possible D gene (5 bases). V was pared by 4 bases and J by 0 bases, with 15 bases between. CDR3 length: 17 residues. Germline CDR1 LGHDT, CDR2 YNNKEL (reference sequence).

For the CDR3, the DNA is TGTGCCAGCAGTGAAGCGTCAGGGTCCGGAGAGACCCAGTACTTC. Amino acid sequence: CASSEASGSGETQYF. This chain joins TRBV6-1 and TRBJ2-5, with a possible D match to TRBD1 (5 bases). Germline lookup yields CDR1 MNHNS and CDR2 SASEGT. This CDR3 has 15 residues. Trimming stripped 0 bases from V and 4 bases from J, with 12 bases between.

The chain employs TRBV20-1 and TRBJ1-2; D is uncertain. Germline CDR1 and CDR2: DFQATT and SNEGSKA (reference sequence). V was pared by 6 bases and J by 2 bases, with 7 bases between. The CDR3 spans 11 residues. The CDR3 bases are TGCAGTGCCACAATGAACTATGGCTACACCTTC. Its translation: CSATMNYGYTF.

This clone was picked up one time. The chain couples TRBV12-5 to TRBJ1-2; tentatively, D is TRBD1 (6 bases). Germline V gene sequence: CDR1 LGHNT, CDR2 FRNRAP. The CDR3 is made up of 13 amino acids. V lost 6 bases and J 6 bases, leaving 14 bases between the germline ends. The CDR3 coding sequence is TGTGCTAGTGGCCAAACAGGGTCCGATGGCTACACCTTC. Translating gives CASGQTGSDGYTF. The variable domain in full, completed from reference TRBV12-5 and TRBJ1-2, reads DARVTQTPRHKVTEMGQEVTMRCQPILGHNTVFWYRQTMMQGLELLAYFRNRAPLDDSGMPKDRFSAEMPDATLATLKIQPSEPRDSAVYFCASGQTGSDGYTFGSGTRLTVV.

This clone was seen a handful of times. For the CDR3, the DNA is TGTGCCAGCAGCCAACCGATTGGGACAGGGGGCTACGAGCAGTACTTC. It translates to CASSQPIGTGGYEQYF. The chain uses TRBV4-2 and TRBJ2-7, with 11 nucleotides matching TRBD1. Trimming removed 2 bases from V and 3 bases from J; junction bases left unmatched: 6. This CDR3 is 16 amino acids long. Germline V gene data show CDR1 as LGHNA and CDR2 as YNFKEQ.

This chain links TRBV7-3 with TRBJ2-3, with a weak D call TRBD1 (6 bases). With 5 bases removed from V and 3 bases from J, the gap between germline ends came to 15 bases. CDR3 size: 15 residues. Looked up from germline, CDR1 is SGHTA and CDR2 is FQGTGA. The CDR3: CASSAGAHGTDTQYF. CDR3 DNA sequence: TGTGCCAGCAGCGCAGGGGCTCACGGGACAGATACGCAGTATTTT.

The chain employs TRBV28 and TRBJ2-1; weak D call: TRBD2 (5 bases). Germline-derived CDR1 and CDR2 are MDHEN and SYDVKM. The CDR3 is 13 residues long. V was cut by 7 bases and J by 0 bases, with 7 bases left in between. The CDR3 coding sequence is TGTGCCAGCACCGGGGACTCCTACAATGAGCAGTTCTTC. Translating it yields CASTGDSYNEQFF.

In its sample, this clone was seen once. The chain has TRBV5-8 and TRBJ1-1; possibly TRBD1 for D (5 bases). Germline V gene lookup returns CDR1 SGHTS and CDR2 YDEGEE. V lost 3 bases and J 1 base, leaving 7 bases between the germline ends. The CDR3 spans 13 residues. CDR3: CASSYDRNTEAFF. The CDR3 nucleotides read TGTGCCAGCAGCTATGACAGGAACACTGAAGCTTTCTTT.

The chain combines TRBV10-3 with TRBJ1-2, with 9 nucleotides matching TRBD1. J gave up 1 base and V 2 bases, and 2 bases lay outside the gene matches. The CDR3 has 15 amino acids. Looked up from germline, CDR1 is ENHRY and CDR2 is SYGVKD. CDR3 sequence: CAISEKDRGNYGYTF. The DNA of the CDR3 is TGTGCCATCAGTGAGAAGGACAGGGGTAACTATGGCTACACCTTC.

The rearrangement links TRBV11-2 to TRBJ2-1, with TRBD1 identical over 7 bases. Trimming took 5 bases from V and 12 from J; bases not matched to a gene: 16. Germline V CDR1 and CDR2: SGHAT, FQNNGV. CDR3 length: 15 residues. The DNA for the CDR3 is TGTGCCAGCAGCCGTGACAGGGTTCAGGGGGTTGGGCAGTTCTTC. This translates into CASSRDRVQGVGQFF.

This clone was counted only a few times. The chain carries TRBV2 and TRBJ2-6, with 8 bases that match TRBD1. This CDR3 is 18 amino acids long. CDR1 and CDR2 (germline): SNHLY, FYNNEI. The V and J ends lost 6 bases and 8 bases, in that order; junction bases with no gene match: 18. CDR3 amino acids: CASSMAGTGNLLTNVLTF. Written as DNA, the CDR3 is TGTGCCAGCAGCATGGCCGGGACAGGTAATCTTTTGACCAACGTCCTGACTTTC.

V gene TRBV4-2 combines with J gene TRBJ2-4, with 7 bases fitting TRBD1. Germline V gene sequence: CDR1 LGHNA, CDR2 YNFKEQ. V dropped 1 base and J dropped 4; count of bases not matched to a gene: 4. The CDR3 length is 15 residues. CDR3 sequence (DNA): TGTGCCAGCAGCCAAGCTCCGGGACAGAAAAACATTCAGTACTTC. It encodes CASSQAPGQKNIQYF.

The V and J genes are TRBV2 and TRBJ2-7, with D perhaps matching TRBD2 (5 bases). Trimming removed 8 bases at V and 0 bases at J, with 11 bases between. The CDR3 has 13 residues. The germline V gene encodes CDR1 SNHLY and CDR2 FYNNEI. CDR3: CASEGVGSYEQYF. CDR3 in DNA: TGTGCCAGCGAGGGCGTGGGCTCCTACGAGCAGTACTTC.

The rearrangement uses TRBV28 and TRBJ1-1; the D gene is possibly TRBD1 (5 bases). CDR1 MDHEN and CDR2 SYDVKM come from the germline V gene. The V end was cut by 9 bases, the J end by 4 bases, with 15 bases between. CDR3 length: 13 amino acids. The CDR3 DNA reads TGTGCCAGTATACCGGGGGTGGGCACTGAAGCTTTCTTT. It yields the protein CASIPGVGTEAFF.

The chain uses TRBV5-1 and TRBJ2-1, with TRBD1 matching 10 bases. Germline values: CDR1 SGHRS, CDR2 YFSETQ. The CDR3 is 15 residues long. V dropped 5 bases and J dropped 5; count of bases not matched to a gene: 7. In DNA, the CDR3 is TGCGCCAGCAGTTATGACAGGGGGCCCAACAATGAGCAGTTCTTC. It encodes CASSYDRGPNNEQFF. Full variable domain (rest looked up from reference TRBV5-1 and TRBJ2-1): KAGVTQTPRYLIKTRGQQVTLSCSPISGHRSVSWYQQTPGQGLQFLFEYFSETQRNKGNFPGRFSGRQFSNSRSEMNVSTLELGDSALYLCASSYDRGPNNEQFFGPGTRLTVL.